The 3 T cell receptor beta chains below come from one sample, sequenced in a study of response to subunit inactivated influenza vaccine. TCRdb re-analysed the RT-PCR reads in MiXCR, keeping a single row per CDR3 protein. The sample shows some 570,000 distinct CDR3 sequences, around 11% of them seen only once. The sample also formed part of further work on T cells expressing NK-cell markers. This second study says: A 5'RACE template switching approach incorporating UMIs was used to make TCR beta cDNA.

The sample consisted of PBMCs from blood, taken on the day of vaccination. Receptors were obtained from a man aged 45-65 years who received an inactivated influenza vaccine.

CDR3 in amino acids: CASRPGGNQPQHF. The CDR3 bases are TGTGCCAGCAGGCCCGGGGGCAATCAGCCCCAGCATTTT. The rearrangement links TRBV12-3 or TRBV12-4 to TRBJ1-5; D uncertain. The ends were cut back, 6 bases at V and 2 bases at J, with 8 bases in the middle. The CDR3 spans 13 residues.

This clonotype was counted between two and nine times. The chain combines TRBV4-3 with TRBJ2-7, with D tentatively TRBD1 (5 bases). Germline lookup yields CDR1 LGHNA and CDR2 YSLEER. The CDR3 is made up of 16 amino acids. The V and J ends lost 0 bases and 2 bases respectively, with 14 bases between them. The CDR3 DNA reads TGCGCCAGCAGCCAAGATCCCCGGACAAACACCTACGAGCAGTACTTC. It encodes CASSQDPRTNTYEQYF.

This clonotype occurred many times. The rearrangement links TRBV12-3 or TRBV12-4 to TRBJ2-5; D not certain. The CDR3 totals 11 residues. Trimming left V 3 bases short and J 4 bases short, with 3 bases between. Here the CDR3 DNA reads TGTGCCAGCAGTTTTGGAGAGACCCAGTACTTC. It yields the protein CASSFGETQYF.